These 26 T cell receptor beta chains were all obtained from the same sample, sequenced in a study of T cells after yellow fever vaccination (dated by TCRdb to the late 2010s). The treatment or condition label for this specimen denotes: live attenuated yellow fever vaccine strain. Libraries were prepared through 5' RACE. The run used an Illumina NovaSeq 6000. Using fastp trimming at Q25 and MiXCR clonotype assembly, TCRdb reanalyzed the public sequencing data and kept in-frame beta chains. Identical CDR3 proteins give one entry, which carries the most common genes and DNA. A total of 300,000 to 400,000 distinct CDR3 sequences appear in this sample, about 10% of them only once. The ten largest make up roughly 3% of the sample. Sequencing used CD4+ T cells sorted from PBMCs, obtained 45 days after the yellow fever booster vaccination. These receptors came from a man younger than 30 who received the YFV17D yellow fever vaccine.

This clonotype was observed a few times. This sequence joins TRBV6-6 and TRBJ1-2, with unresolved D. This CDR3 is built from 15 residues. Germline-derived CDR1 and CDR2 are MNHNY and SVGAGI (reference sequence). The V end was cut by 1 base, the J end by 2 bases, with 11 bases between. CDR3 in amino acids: CASSYYRTENYGYTF. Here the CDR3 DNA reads TGTGCCAGCAGTTACTACCGGACCGAAAACTATGGCTACACCTTC.

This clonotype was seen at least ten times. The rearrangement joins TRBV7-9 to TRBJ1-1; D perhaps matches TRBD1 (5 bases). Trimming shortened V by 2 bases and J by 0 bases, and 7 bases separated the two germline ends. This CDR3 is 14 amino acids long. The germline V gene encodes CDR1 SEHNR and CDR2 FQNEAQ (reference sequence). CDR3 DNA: TGTGCCAGCAGCTTATGGGGGATGAACACTGAAGCTTTCTTT. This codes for CASSLWGMNTEAFF.

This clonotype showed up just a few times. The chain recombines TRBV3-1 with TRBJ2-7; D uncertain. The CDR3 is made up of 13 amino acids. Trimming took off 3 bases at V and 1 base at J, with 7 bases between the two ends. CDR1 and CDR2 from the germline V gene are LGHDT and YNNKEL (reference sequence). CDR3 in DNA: TGTGCCAGCAGCCACGCCAGTTCCTACGAGCAGTACTTC. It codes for CASSHASSYEQYF.

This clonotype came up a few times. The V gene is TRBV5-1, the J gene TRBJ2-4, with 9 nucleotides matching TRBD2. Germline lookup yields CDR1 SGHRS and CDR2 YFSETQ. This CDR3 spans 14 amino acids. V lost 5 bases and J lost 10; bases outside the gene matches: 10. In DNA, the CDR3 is TGCGCCAGCAGTACGTCTAGCGGGGCCCTTATTCAGTACTTC. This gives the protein CASSTSSGALIQYF.

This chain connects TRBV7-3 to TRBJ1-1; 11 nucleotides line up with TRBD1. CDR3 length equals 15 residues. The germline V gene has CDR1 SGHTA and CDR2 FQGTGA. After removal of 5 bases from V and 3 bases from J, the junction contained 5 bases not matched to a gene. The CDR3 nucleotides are TGTGCCAGCAGCAGTGGGACAGGGGGAGACACTGAAGCTTTCTTT. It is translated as CASSSGTGGDTEAFF.

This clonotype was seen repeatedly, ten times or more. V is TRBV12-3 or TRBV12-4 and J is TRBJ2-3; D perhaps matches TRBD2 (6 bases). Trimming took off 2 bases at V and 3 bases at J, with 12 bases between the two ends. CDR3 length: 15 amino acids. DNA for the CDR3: TGTGCCAGCAGTTTAACGGGGGTTCCGACAGATACGCAGTATTTT. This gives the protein CASSLTGVPTDTQYF.

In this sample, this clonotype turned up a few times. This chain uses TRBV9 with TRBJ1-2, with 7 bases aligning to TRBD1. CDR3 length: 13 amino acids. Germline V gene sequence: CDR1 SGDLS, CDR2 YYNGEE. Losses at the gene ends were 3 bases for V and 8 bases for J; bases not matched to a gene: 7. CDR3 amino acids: CASSGQGVGGYTF. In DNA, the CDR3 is TGTGCCAGCAGCGGGCAGGGGGTTGGGGGCTACACCTTC.

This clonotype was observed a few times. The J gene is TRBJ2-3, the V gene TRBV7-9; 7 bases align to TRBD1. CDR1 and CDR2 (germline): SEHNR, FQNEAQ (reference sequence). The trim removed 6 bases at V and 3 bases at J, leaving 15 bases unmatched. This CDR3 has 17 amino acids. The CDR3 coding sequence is TGTGCCAGCAGAGAACCTCTCCGGGACAGCCTTACAGATACGCAGTATTTT. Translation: CASREPLRDSLTDTQYF.

This CDR3 reads CSAGRRDNQPQHF. CDR3 bases: TGCAGTGCTGGAAGGAGGGACAATCAGCCCCAGCATTTT. The chain recombines TRBV20-1 with TRBJ1-5; D not resolved. The CDR3 consists of 13 residues. Germline V CDR1 and CDR2: DFQATT, SNEGSKA (reference sequence). Trimming pared 5 bases from V and 3 bases from J, leaving 11 bases between.

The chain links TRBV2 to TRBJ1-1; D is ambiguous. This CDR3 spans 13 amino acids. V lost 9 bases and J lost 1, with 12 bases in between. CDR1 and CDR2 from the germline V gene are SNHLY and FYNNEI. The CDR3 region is CARKLQQNTEAFF. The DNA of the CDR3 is TGTGCCAGAAAATTACAGCAGAACACTGAAGCTTTCTTT. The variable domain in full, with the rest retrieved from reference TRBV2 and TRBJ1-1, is EPEVTQTPSHQVTQMGQEVILRCVPISNHLYFYWYRQILGQKVEFLVSFYNNEISEKSEIFDDQFSVERPDGSNFTLKIRSTKLEDSAMYFCARKLQQNTEAFFGQGTRLTVV.

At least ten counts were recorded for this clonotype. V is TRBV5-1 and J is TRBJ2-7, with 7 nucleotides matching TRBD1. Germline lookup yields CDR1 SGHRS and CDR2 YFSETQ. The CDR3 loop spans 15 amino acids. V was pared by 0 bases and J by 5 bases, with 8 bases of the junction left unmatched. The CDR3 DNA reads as TGCGCCAGCAGCTTGGGAGGACAGGCGGCCCACGAGCAGTACTTC. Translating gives CASSLGGQAAHEQYF. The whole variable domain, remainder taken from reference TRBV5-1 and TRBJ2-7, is KAGVTQTPRYLIKTRGQQVTLSCSPISGHRSVSWYQQTPGQGLQFLFEYFSETQRNKGNFPGRFSGRQFSNSRSEMNVSTLELGDSALYLCASSLGGQAAHEQYFGPGTRLTVT.

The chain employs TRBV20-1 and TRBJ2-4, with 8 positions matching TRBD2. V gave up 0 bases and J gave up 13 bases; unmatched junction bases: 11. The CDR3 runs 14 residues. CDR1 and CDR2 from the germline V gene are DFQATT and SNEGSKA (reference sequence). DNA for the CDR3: TGCAGTGCTAGAGATTCGAAGACCGGGACTAGGCAGTACTTC. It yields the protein CSARDSKTGTRQYF.

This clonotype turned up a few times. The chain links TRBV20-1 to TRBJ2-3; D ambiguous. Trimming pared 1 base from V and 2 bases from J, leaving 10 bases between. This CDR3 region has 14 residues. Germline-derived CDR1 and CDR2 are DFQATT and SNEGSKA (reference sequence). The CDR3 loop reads CSARVAKNTDTQYF. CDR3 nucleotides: TGCAGTGCTAGAGTCGCTAAGAACACAGATACGCAGTATTTT.

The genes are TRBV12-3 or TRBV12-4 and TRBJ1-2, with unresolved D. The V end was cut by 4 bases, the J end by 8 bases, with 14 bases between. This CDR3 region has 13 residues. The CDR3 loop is CASSSTAIRGYTF. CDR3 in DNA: TGTGCCAGCAGTTCTACAGCGATCCGGGGCTACACCTTC.

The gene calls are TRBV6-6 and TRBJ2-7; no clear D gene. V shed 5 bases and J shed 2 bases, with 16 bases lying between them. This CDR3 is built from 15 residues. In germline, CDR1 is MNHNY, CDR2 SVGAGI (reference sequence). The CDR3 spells CASSSTDWYAYEQYF. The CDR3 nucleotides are TGTGCCAGCAGTAGCACCGACTGGTATGCCTACGAGCAGTACTTC.

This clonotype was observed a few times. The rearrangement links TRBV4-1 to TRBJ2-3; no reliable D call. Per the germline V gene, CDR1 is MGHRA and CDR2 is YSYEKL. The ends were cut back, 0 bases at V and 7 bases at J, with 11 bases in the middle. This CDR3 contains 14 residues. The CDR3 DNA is TGCGCCAGCAGCCAAGATCCTCAGGCTAATACGCAGTATTTT. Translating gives CASSQDPQANTQYF.

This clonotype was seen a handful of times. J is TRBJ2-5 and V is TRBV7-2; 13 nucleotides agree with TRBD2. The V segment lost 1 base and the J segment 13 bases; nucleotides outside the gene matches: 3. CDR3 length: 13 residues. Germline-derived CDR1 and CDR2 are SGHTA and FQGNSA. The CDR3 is CASSLVLAGGAYF. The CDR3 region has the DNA TGTGCCAGCAGCTTAGTACTAGCGGGGGGGGCGTACTTC.

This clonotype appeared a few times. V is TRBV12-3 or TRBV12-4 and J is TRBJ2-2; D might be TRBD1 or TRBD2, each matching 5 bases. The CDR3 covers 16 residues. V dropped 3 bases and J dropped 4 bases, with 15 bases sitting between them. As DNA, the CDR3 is TGTGCCAGCAGTTTTGGGACCCCCGTGGTCACCGGGGAGCTGTTTTTT. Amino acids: CASSFGTPVVTGELFF.

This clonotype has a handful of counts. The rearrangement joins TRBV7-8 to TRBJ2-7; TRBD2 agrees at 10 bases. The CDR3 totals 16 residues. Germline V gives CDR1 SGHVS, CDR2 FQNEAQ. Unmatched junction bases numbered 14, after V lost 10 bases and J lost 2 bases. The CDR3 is CATVAGGPFYTYEQYF. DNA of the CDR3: TGTGCCACCGTAGCGGGGGGCCCTTTTTATACCTACGAGCAGTACTTC. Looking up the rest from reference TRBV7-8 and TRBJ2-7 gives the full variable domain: GAGVSQSPRYKVAKRGQDVALRCDPISGHVSLFWYQQALGQGPEFLTYFQNEAQLDKSGLPSDRFFAERPEGSVSTLKIQRTQQEDSAVYLCATVAGGPFYTYEQYFGPGTRLTVT.

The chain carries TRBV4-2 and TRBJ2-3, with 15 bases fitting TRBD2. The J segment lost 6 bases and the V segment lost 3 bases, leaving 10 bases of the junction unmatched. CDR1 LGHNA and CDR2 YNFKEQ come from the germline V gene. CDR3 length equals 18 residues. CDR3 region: CASSQGTSGGLRLDTQYF. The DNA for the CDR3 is TGTGCCAGCAGCCAGGGGACTAGCGGGGGGTTGAGATTGGATACGCAGTATTTT.

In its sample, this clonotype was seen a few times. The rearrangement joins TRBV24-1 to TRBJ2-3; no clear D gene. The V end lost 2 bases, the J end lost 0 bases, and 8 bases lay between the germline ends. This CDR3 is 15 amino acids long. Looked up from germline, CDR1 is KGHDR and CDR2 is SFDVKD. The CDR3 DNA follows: TGTGCCACCAGTGATTCGGGTGATAGCACAGATACGCAGTATTTT. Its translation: CATSDSGDSTDTQYF.

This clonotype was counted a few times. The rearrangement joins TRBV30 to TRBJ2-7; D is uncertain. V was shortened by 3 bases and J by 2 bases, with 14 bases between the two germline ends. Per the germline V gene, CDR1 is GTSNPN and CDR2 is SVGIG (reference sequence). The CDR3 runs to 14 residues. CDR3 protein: CAWSPFGPPYEQYF. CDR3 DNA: TGTGCCTGGAGCCCATTCGGACCGCCCTACGAGCAGTACTTC.

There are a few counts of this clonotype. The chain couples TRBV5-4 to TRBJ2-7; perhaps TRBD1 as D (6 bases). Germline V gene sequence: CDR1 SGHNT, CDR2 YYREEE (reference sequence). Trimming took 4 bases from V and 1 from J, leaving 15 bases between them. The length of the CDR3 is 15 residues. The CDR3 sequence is CASSGGQRGSYEQYF. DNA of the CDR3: TGTGCCAGCAGCGGAGGACAGCGAGGATCCTACGAGCAGTACTTC.

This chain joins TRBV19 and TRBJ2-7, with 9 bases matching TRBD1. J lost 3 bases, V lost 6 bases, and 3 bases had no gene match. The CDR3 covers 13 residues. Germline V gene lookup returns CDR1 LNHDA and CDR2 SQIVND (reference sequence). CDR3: CASSKTGGYEQYV. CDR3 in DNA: TGTGCCAGTAGCAAGACAGGGGGCTACGAGCAGTACGTC.

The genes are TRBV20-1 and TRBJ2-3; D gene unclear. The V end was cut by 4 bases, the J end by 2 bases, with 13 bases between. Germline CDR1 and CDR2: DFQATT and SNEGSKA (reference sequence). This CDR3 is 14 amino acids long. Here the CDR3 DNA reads TGCAGTGCTACAGCCCCTCTATCCACAGATACGCAGTATTTT. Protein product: CSATAPLSTDTQYF.

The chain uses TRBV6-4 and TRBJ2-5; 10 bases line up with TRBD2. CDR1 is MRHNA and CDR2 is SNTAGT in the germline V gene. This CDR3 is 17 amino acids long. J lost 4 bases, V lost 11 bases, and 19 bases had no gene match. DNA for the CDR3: TGTGCCGGACTCGGGACTAGCGCTTCCGGTGGTGGAGAGACCCAGTACTTC. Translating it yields CAGLGTSASGGGETQYF.